This T cell receptor (beta chain) came from a study of tumor-infiltrating lymphocytes in glioblastoma multiforme. TCR beta libraries were built from RNA through three nested multiplex PCR rounds using modified ARM-PCR. Input was 0.4 to 0.65 ug total RNA, reverse-transcribed with a C-beta primer. Unique molecular identifiers were not described for the libraries. MiXCR, applied by TCRdb to the multiplex PCR reads, yields one record per CDR3 protein. The sample yields about 9,600 distinct CDR3 sequences, less than 75% seen once. The CDR3 sequence is 15 residues long. The V gene's germline CDR1 is LGHNA and CDR2 YSLEER. On this clonotype: The junction and the germline gene differ at one end; a read error may be behind it.

The receptor was derived from a male donor with glioblastoma. J is TRBJ2-1 and V is TRBV4-3, with a possible D match to TRBD2 (6 bases). Sequenced input: brain tumor tissue. The CDR3 is CASSQDFTSYYEQFF. CDR3 DNA: TGCGCCAGCAGCCAAGATTTTACTAGCTACTATGAGCAGTTCTTC.